This T cell receptor (beta chain) derives from a study of blood T cell repertoires in COVID-19. TCRdb's copy holds only in-frame clones and misses some; the assay was immunoSEQ multiplex PCR. The sample contains around 95,000 clones, approximately 89% of which appear only once. Sequenced material: peripheral blood. The sequence came from a man aged 50 to 60 with active COVID-19.

The CDR3 region is CASRYRGNTEAFF. The CDR3 DNA reads as TGTGCCAGCAGATACAGGGGGAACACTGAAGCTTTCTTT. The chain recombines TRBV6-5 with TRBJ1-1, with TRBD1 matching 7 bases. This CDR3 contains 13 residues. The V gene end was trimmed by 6 bases and the J gene end by 1 base; junction bases not matched to a gene: 2. The germline V gene has CDR1 MNHEY and CDR2 SVGAGI.